The 27 T cell receptor beta chains below all came from one sample that was sequenced in a study of technical replicates of blood from a few donors. Using immunoSEQ multiplex PCR, the repertoire was profiled, and TCRdb retains in-frame clones only, with some absent. The repertoire holds about 97,000 clones, with under 96% as singletons. The sample consisted of T cells isolated from PBMCs. The receptors were sampled from a human donor in good health.

This chain joins TRBV29-1 and TRBJ2-3, with TRBD1 matching 10 bases. CDR1 and CDR2 (germline): SQVTM, ANQGSEA. The CDR3 loop spans 14 amino acids. Trimming took 5 bases from V and 5 from J; bases not matched to a gene: 7. The CDR3 spells CSVNRDRGEDTQYF. The CDR3 bases are TGCAGCGTTAACCGGGACAGGGGAGAAGATACGCAGTATTTT.

V and J are TRBV11-3 and TRBJ1-1, with 9 bases identical to TRBD1. Trimming cost V 1 base and J 5 bases; bases outside gene matches: 5. The CDR3 consists of 15 residues. Germline V gene lookup returns CDR1 SGHNT and CDR2 YENEEA. The CDR3 sequence is CASSLGTGDRTEAFF. The CDR3 coding sequence is TGTGCCAGCAGCTTAGGGACAGGGGATCGAACTGAAGCTTTCTTT. The full variable domain, completed using reference TRBV11-3 and TRBJ1-1, is EAGVVQSPRYKIIEKKQPVAFWCNPISGHNTLYWYLQNLGQGPELLIRYENEEAVDDSQLPKDRFSAERLKGVDSTLKIQPAELGDSAVYLCASSLGTGDRTEAFFGQGTRLTVV.

The sample holds one count of this clone. The chain recombines TRBV27 with TRBJ2-1, with TRBD2 matching 10 bases. The trim removed 4 bases at V and 3 bases at J, leaving 18 bases unmatched. Germline V gene sequence: CDR1 MNHEY, CDR2 SMNVEV (reference sequence). The CDR3 sequence is 20 residues long. DNA of the CDR3: TGTGCCAGCAGTTCGATTTGGGCTAGCGGGAGTGTGGGTGGCTACAATGAGCAGTTCTTC. The encoded protein is CASSSIWASGSVGGYNEQFF.

The V call is TRBV5-4, the J call TRBJ1-5, with TRBD1 identical over 9 bases. The CDR3 is made up of 16 amino acids. V was clipped by 1 base and J by 6 bases; unmatched bases: 8. Germline V CDR1 and CDR2: SGHNT, YYREEE (reference sequence). CDR3 DNA: TGTGCCAGCAGCTTGACGGGACAGGGTGTTAGTCAGCCCCAGCATTTT. Amino acids: CASSLTGQGVSQPQHF.

The gene calls are TRBV20-1 and TRBJ1-1, with TRBD1 identical over 7 bases. Trimming cost V 6 bases and J 12 bases; bases outside gene matches: 10. There are 11 residues in the CDR3. Germline CDR1 DFQATT, CDR2 SNEGSKA (reference sequence). This CDR3 reads CSAYYRGRTFF. DNA for the CDR3: TGCAGTGCGTACTACAGGGGTCGGACTTTCTTT.

The gene calls are TRBV7-9 and TRBJ2-1; TRBD2 matches at 10 bases. The V gene's germline CDR1 is SEHNR and CDR2 FQNEAQ (reference sequence). This CDR3 spans 18 amino acids. V lost 5 bases to trimming and J lost 8 bases; unmatched junction nucleotides: 18. The CDR3 protein is CASSRSRMSGRAVYEQFF. CDR3 in DNA: TGTGCCAGCAGCCGTAGCCGGATGAGCGGGAGGGCCGTCTATGAGCAGTTCTTC.

The chain has TRBV9 and TRBJ1-2; D is possibly TRBD1 (6 bases). The CDR3 contains 16 residues. From germline, CDR1 is SGDLS and CDR2 YYNGEE. V was clipped by 5 bases and J by 1 base, with 18 bases between them. CDR3 DNA sequence: TGTGCCAGCAGGGGGGCAGACATGTACTTTAACTATGGCTACACCTTC. It encodes CASRGADMYFNYGYTF.

V and J are TRBV7-9 and TRBJ2-1; D gene unclear. The germline gives CDR1 SEHNR, CDR2 FQNEAQ (reference sequence). With 5 bases removed from V and 2 bases from J, the gap between germline ends came to 7 bases. The CDR3 is 13 amino acids. The DNA of the CDR3 is TGTGCCAGCAGCCCCAGGACCTACAATGAGCAGTTCTTC. This codes for CASSPRTYNEQFF.

The chain uses TRBV29-1 and TRBJ2-5; the match to TRBD2 covers 11 bases. This CDR3 has 15 amino acids. With 3 bases clipped from V and 3 bases from J, the junction kept 6 bases outside the gene matches. Germline V gene data show CDR1 as SQVTM and CDR2 as ANQGSEA. CDR3: CSVDWRLAGKETQYF. CDR3 DNA: TGCAGCGTTGATTGGCGACTAGCGGGAAAAGAGACCCAGTACTTC.

The V call is TRBV11-2, the J call TRBJ2-1, with 7 bases matching TRBD2. The CDR3 covers 17 residues. Germline lookup yields CDR1 SGHAT and CDR2 FQNNGV. J was trimmed by 8 bases and V by 1 base; bases with no gene match: 14. The CDR3 DNA is TGTGCCAGCAGCTTAGGTTACTTGTTCGGGGGGTTGGATGAGCAGTTCTTC. Encoded protein: CASSLGYLFGGLDEQFF.

The V call is TRBV2, the J call TRBJ2-1; 10 nucleotides match TRBD1. This CDR3 comprises 16 residues. The germline V gene encodes CDR1 SNHLY and CDR2 FYNNEI. V dropped 4 bases and J dropped 5; count of bases not matched to a gene: 8. CDR3 loop: CASSVLRDRGNNEQFF. CDR3 DNA sequence: TGTGCCAGCAGTGTACTCCGGGACAGGGGAAACAATGAGCAGTTCTTC. Filled out from reference TRBV2 and TRBJ2-1, the complete variable domain reads EPEVTQTPSHQVTQMGQEVILRCVPISNHLYFYWYRQILGQKVEFLVSFYNNEISEKSEIFDDQFSVERPDGSNFTLKIRSTKLEDSAMYFCASSVLRDRGNNEQFFGPGTRLTVL.

The CDR3 here is CAISVGSGATTTGELFF. CDR3 sequence (DNA): TGTGCCATCAGTGTTGGGTCGGGAGCAACGACAACCGGGGAGCTGTTTTTT. V usage is TRBV10-3 and J usage is TRBJ2-2, with D tentatively TRBD2 (6 bases). The CDR3 has 17 amino acids. V lost 4 bases to trimming and J lost 5 bases, with 20 bases between them. Germline-derived CDR1 and CDR2 are ENHRY and SYGVKD.

V and J are TRBV4-1 and TRBJ1-1, with 9 nucleotides matching TRBD1. V shed 10 bases, J shed 5 bases, and the junction held 17 bases outside the gene matches. The CDR3 totals 16 residues. Germline V gives CDR1 MGHRA, CDR2 YSYEKL. CDR3 coding DNA: TGCGCCACCTCACCGGGACAGGGTCTTCTGAGGACTGAAGCTTTCTTT. Protein sequence: CATSPGQGLLRTEAFF.

CDR3 sequence: CASSYGAEQYF. Written as DNA, the CDR3 is TGTGCCAGCAGTTACGGGGCCGAGCAGTACTTC. The chain recombines TRBV6-6 with TRBJ2-7; a weak D match, TRBD1 (5 bases). Germline V gene lookup returns CDR1 MNHNY and CDR2 SVGAGI (reference sequence). The CDR3 is 11 residues long. Trimming took off 2 bases at V and 6 bases at J, with 5 bases between the two ends.

This chain uses TRBV20-1 with TRBJ2-7; D not certain. Germline V CDR1 and CDR2: DFQATT, SNEGSKA (reference sequence). The length of the CDR3 is 11 residues. Trimming stripped 6 bases from V and 6 bases from J, with 12 bases between. In DNA form, the CDR3 reads TGCAGTGCCTCCGCGGTACGCGAGCAGTACTTC. It translates to CSASAVREQYF.

This sequence joins TRBV5-4 and TRBJ1-1; possible D gene TRBD1, 6 bases. Germline CDR1 is SGHNT and CDR2 is YYREEE (reference sequence). The CDR3 has 14 residues. The V gene lost 6 bases and the J gene lost 4 bases, with 16 bases spanning the gap. The CDR3 DNA reads TGTGCCAGCAAACGAAACAGGGAAGGCACTGAAGCTTTCTTT. Amino acids: CASKRNREGTEAFF.

V is TRBV7-4 and J is TRBJ1-5; a possible D gene is TRBD1 (5 bases). This CDR3 spans 15 amino acids. Germline lookup yields CDR1 SGHVT and CDR2 SQSDAQ. V lost 5 bases, J lost 7 bases, and 18 bases lay in between. In DNA, the CDR3 is TGTGCCAGCAGCGTTATTCAGGGAAACAGACAGCCCCAGCATTTT. Its protein is CASSVIQGNRQPQHF.

This sequence joins TRBV7-2 and TRBJ2-3; 7 positions match TRBD2. Germline values: CDR1 SGHTA, CDR2 FQGNSA. This CDR3 is built from 13 residues. V shed 5 bases and J 3 bases; nucleotides not matched to a gene: 2. The CDR3 sequence is CASSPGLTDTQYF. In DNA form, the CDR3 reads TGTGCCAGCAGCCCGGGACTAACAGATACGCAGTATTTT.

The J gene is TRBJ1-4, the V gene TRBV7-2; 7 bases fit TRBD1. The V gene's germline CDR1 is SGHTA and CDR2 FQGNSA. The CDR3 totals 14 residues. J gave up 8 bases and V 6 bases, and 9 bases lay outside the gene matches. CDR3 nucleotides: TGTGCCAGCAGGCTACACAGGGGTGGGGAAAAACTGTTTTTT. It is translated as CASRLHRGGEKLFF.

About this clone: The junction does not match germline at one end; this may be a read error. The chain couples TRBV5-4 to TRBJ2-2; D may be TRBD1 (6 bases). The CDR3 totals 17 residues. The germline V gene has CDR1 SGHNT and CDR2 YYREEE (reference sequence). The DNA for the CDR3 is TGTGCCAGCAGCTCCCGTAGGGTCCAGGGGAACCCCGGGGAGCTGTTTTTT. Its translation is CASSSRRVQGNPGELFF.

The chain uses TRBV6-6 and TRBJ1-5, with TRBD1 as a possible D gene (6 bases). The CDR3 sequence is 16 residues long. The V end lost 0 bases, the J end lost 3 bases, and 12 bases lay between the germline ends. The germline V gene encodes CDR1 MNHNY and CDR2 SVGAGI (reference sequence). As DNA, the CDR3 is TGTGCCAGCAGTTACTCTTACAGGGCGGCCAATCAGCCCCAGCATTTT. Encoded protein: CASSYSYRAANQPQHF.

This clone was detected only once. The chain recombines TRBV6-5 with TRBJ2-1; the match to TRBD2 covers 10 bases. The trim removed 5 bases at V and 4 bases at J, leaving 5 bases unmatched. The CDR3 spans 15 residues. Per germline, CDR1 MNHEY and CDR2 SVGAGI. Here the CDR3 reads CASSTGTSVYNEQFF. CDR3 nucleotide sequence: TGTGCCAGCAGTACCGGGACTAGCGTATACAATGAGCAGTTCTTC.

The chain employs TRBV5-1 and TRBJ2-7, with 11 bases aligning to TRBD2. The CDR3 has 15 residues. Germline assignment: CDR1 SGHRS and CDR2 YFSETQ. J gave up 2 bases and V 5 bases, and 6 bases lay outside the gene matches. CDR3 region: CASSMGLAEAYEQYF. In DNA, the CDR3 is TGCGCCAGCAGTATGGGACTAGCGGAAGCCTACGAGCAGTACTTC.

This sequence joins TRBV7-9 and TRBJ2-1, with 7 bases that match TRBD2. This CDR3 contains 14 residues. Germline CDR1 reads SEHNR; CDR2 reads FQNEAQ (reference sequence). The J segment lost 6 bases and the V segment lost 5 bases, leaving 7 bases of the junction unmatched. The CDR3 DNA sequence: TGTGCCAGCAGCACTCGGGGGGTGGTCAATGAGCAGTTCTTC. Translating gives CASSTRGVVNEQFF.

The chain combines TRBV19 with TRBJ1-5; 10 bases fit TRBD1. This CDR3 spans 14 amino acids. Germline V CDR1 and CDR2: LNHDA, SQIVND (reference sequence). J gave up 6 bases and V 8 bases, and 7 bases lay outside the gene matches. The CDR3 loop reads CASYPGQGTQPQHF. CDR3 nucleotide sequence: TGTGCCAGTTATCCGGGACAGGGGACTCAGCCCCAGCATTTT.

This clone has just a few counts. J is TRBJ2-3 and V is TRBV18; D not resolved. CDR3 size: 15 residues. CDR1 KGHSH and CDR2 LQKENI come from the germline V gene. V lost 2 bases and J lost 6, with 15 bases in between. CDR3: CASSPITAARDTQYF. CDR3 coding DNA: TGTGCCAGCTCACCAATAACGGCCGCGAGGGATACGCAGTATTTT.

The chain recombines TRBV6-4 with TRBJ2-7; 11 positions agree with TRBD2. Per the germline V gene, CDR1 is MRHNA and CDR2 is SNTAGT. The CDR3 is 16 residues long. The V segment lost 7 bases and the J segment 3 bases; nucleotides outside the gene matches: 11. The CDR3 loop is CASMDLGLAEIYEQYF. The CDR3 DNA reads TGTGCCAGCATGGATCTGGGACTAGCGGAGATCTACGAGCAGTACTTC.